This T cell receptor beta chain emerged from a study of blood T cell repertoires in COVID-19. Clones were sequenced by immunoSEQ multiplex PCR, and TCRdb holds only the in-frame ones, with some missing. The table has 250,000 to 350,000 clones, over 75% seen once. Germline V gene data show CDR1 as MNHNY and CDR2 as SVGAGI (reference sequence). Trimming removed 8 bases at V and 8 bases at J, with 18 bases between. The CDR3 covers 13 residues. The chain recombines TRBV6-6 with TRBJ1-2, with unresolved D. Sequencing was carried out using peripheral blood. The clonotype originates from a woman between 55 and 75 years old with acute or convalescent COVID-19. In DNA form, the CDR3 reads TGTGCCAGCGACCACCGGGGTGGGCGAGGCTACACCTTC. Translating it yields CASDHRGGRGYTF.